The 7 T cell receptor beta chains below all came from one sample that was sequenced in a study of blood T cell repertoires in COVID-19. Some clones are missing from TCRdb's copy, which holds only in-frame ones; the method was immunoSEQ multiplex PCR. The sample contains approximately 84,000 clones, around 78% of which appear only once. Specimen: peripheral blood. The receptors derive from a human donor in a cohort sampled during active COVID-19.

This chain connects TRBV5-6 to TRBJ2-3, with D tentatively TRBD2 (6 bases). Germline CDR1 SGHDT, CDR2 YYEEEE. With 0 bases removed from V and 2 bases from J, the gap between germline ends came to 13 bases. This CDR3 spans 16 amino acids. DNA of the CDR3: TGTGCCAGCAGCTTGGCGGGCGGGGACGTCACAGATACGCAGTATTTT. This gives the protein CASSLAGGDVTDTQYF.

The chain has TRBV4-1 and TRBJ2-1; TRBD2 might be the D (5 bases). The germline CDR1 and CDR2 sequences are MGHRA and YSYEKL. The CDR3 contains 16 residues. V shed 4 bases and J shed 2 bases, with 15 bases lying between them. CDR3 region: CASSPPLGRAYNEQFF. Written as DNA, the CDR3 is TGCGCCAGCAGCCCCCCCCTCGGGCGGGCCTACAATGAGCAGTTCTTC.

The J gene is TRBJ2-4, the V gene TRBV19, with 12 bases lining up with TRBD2. The CDR3 length is 15 residues. The V segment lost 6 bases and the J segment 1 base; nucleotides outside the gene matches: 1. CDR1 and CDR2 (germline): LNHDA, SQIVND (reference sequence). This chain's CDR3 is CASSGTSGAKNIQYF. The CDR3 DNA is TGTGCCAGTAGCGGGACTAGCGGGGCCAAAAACATTCAGTACTTC.

The rearrangement joins TRBV7-9 to TRBJ1-1; D not resolved. Trimming stripped 2 bases from V and 3 bases from J, with 7 bases between. The CDR3 is 13 amino acids. Germline values: CDR1 SEHNR, CDR2 FQNEAQ (reference sequence). The CDR3, as DNA: TGTGCCAGCAGCTTAACTCCTTACACTGAAGCTTTCTTT. Its protein product is CASSLTPYTEAFF. The whole variable domain, remainder taken from reference TRBV7-9 and TRBJ1-1, is DTGVSQNPRHKITKRGQNVTFRCDPISEHNRLYWYRQTLGQGPEFLTYFQNEAQLEKSRLLSDRFSAERPKGSFSTLEIQRTEQGDSAMYLCASSLTPYTEAFFGQGTRLTVV.

The chain carries TRBV30 and TRBJ2-1; D is perhaps TRBD2 (5 bases). This CDR3 comprises 15 residues. Germline CDR1 GTSNPN, CDR2 SVGIG (reference sequence). V was pared by 5 bases and J by 8 bases, with 22 bases between. The CDR3, as DNA: TGTGCCTGGGGCAACTCACTAGGCGTTGGGCATGAGCAGTTCTTC. It translates to CAWGNSLGVGHEQFF.

The V call is TRBV10-3, the J call TRBJ1-4; D gene ambiguous. Trimming took 4 bases from V and 3 from J, leaving 12 bases between them. This CDR3 has 15 amino acids. From germline, CDR1 is ENHRY and CDR2 SYGVKD. Written as DNA, the CDR3 is TGTGCCATCAGTGTCTCCCGGGAATCTAATGAAAAACTGTTTTTT. Translation gives CAISVSRESNEKLFF.

The CDR3 region has the DNA TGTGCCAGCTCACCACAGGGGAATGGCGAGCAGTACTTC. Translating gives CASSPQGNGEQYF. The chain couples TRBV18 to TRBJ2-7, with D maybe TRBD1 (5 bases). V was shortened by 1 base and J by 6 bases, with 10 bases between the two germline ends. The CDR3 runs 13 residues. Germline assignment: CDR1 KGHSH and CDR2 LQKENI. The variable domain in full, completed from reference TRBV18 and TRBJ2-7, reads NAGVMQNPRHLVRRRGQEARLRCSPMKGHSHVYWYRQLPEEGLKFMVYLQKENIIDESGMPKERFSAEFPKEGPSILRIQQVVRGDSAAYFCASSPQGNGEQYFGPGTRLTVT.